Listed here is a single T cell receptor (beta chain). No antigen is known for it. This sample is part of a study of neurological immune-mediated disorders. The cDNA was generated by 5'RACE with 10-nucleotide random UMIs. Via MiXCR, TCRdb re-called the 5' RACE reads, giving one row per CDR3 protein. The repertoire has approximately 82,000 distinct CDR3 sequences, approximately 13% of them found once; the top ten carry around 4.5%. This CDR3 spans 10 amino acids. The germline V gene has CDR1 MNHNY and CDR2 SVGAGI (reference sequence). With 10 bases removed from V and 5 bases from J, the gap between germline ends came to 8 bases. Study results and caveats: The greatest TCR clonal expansion appeared in HTLV-1-associated myelopathy and the smallest, falling below healthy controls, in multiple sclerosis.

Time point: longitudinal time-point 2. Preparation of the unsorted libraries drew on 2 million PBMCs stored at -80 C. This sequence was found in a female donor with HTLV-1-associated myelopathy (HAM/TSP). The chain combines TRBV6-6 with TRBJ2-5; D remains unclear. Material: PBMCs. This CDR3 reads CATRKETQYF. The CDR3 DNA reads TGTGCCACCAGAAAGGAGACCCAGTACTTC.